These 12 T cell receptor beta chains were all obtained from the same sample, sequenced in a study of cytomegalovirus exposure and HLA in healthy donors. Here immunoSEQ multiplex PCR was the method, and the copy in TCRdb shows in-frame clones only, minus some. In the table there are about 160,000 clones, approximately 80% of which are singletons. Material for sequencing was PBMCs. These receptors all stem from a man aged 25 to 40 in good health and CMV-seropositive.

The chain uses TRBV7-9 and TRBJ2-7; TRBD2 agrees at 12 bases. Germline trimming cut 4 bases from V and 5 bases from J; bases unmatched to any gene: 12. CDR3 length: 17 amino acids. Per germline, CDR1 SEHNR and CDR2 FQNEAQ (reference sequence). This CDR3 reads CASSSETLAGGQNEQYF. CDR3 sequence (DNA): TGTGCCAGCAGCTCGGAGACCCTAGCGGGGGGGCAAAACGAGCAGTACTTC.

The chain recombines TRBV9 with TRBJ1-2, with D perhaps TRBD1 (6 bases). V was shortened by 4 bases and J by 7 bases, with 20 bases between the two germline ends. The CDR3 contains 15 residues. Germline-derived CDR1 and CDR2 are SGDLS and YYNGEE. DNA of the CDR3: TGTGCCAGCAGCAACCGGACAGCCTCAAGGGGTGGCTACACCTTC. Encoded protein: CASSNRTASRGGYTF.

This chain links TRBV27 with TRBJ2-5; 11 nucleotides match TRBD2. Looked up from germline, CDR1 is MNHEY and CDR2 is SMNVEV (reference sequence). This CDR3 is 17 amino acids long. The V segment lost 0 bases and the J segment 5 bases; nucleotides outside the gene matches: 8. CDR3 sequence reads: CASSLSLSSGGHETQYF. For the CDR3, the DNA is TGTGCCAGCAGTTTATCATTGTCTAGCGGGGGGCACGAGACCCAGTACTTC.

In DNA form, the CDR3 reads TGTGCCAGCAGCCTACAGGGTCTGGGCAATCAGCCCCAGCATTTT. Encoded protein: CASSLQGLGNQPQHF. V and J are TRBV11-2 and TRBJ1-5; D is perhaps TRBD1 (6 bases). V was pared by 5 bases and J by 2 bases, with 13 bases between. The CDR3 runs to 15 residues. CDR1 SGHAT and CDR2 FQNNGV come from the germline V gene. Based on the CDR3 plus reference TRBV11-2 and TRBJ1-5, the full variable domain is EAGVAQSPRYKIIEKRQSVAFWCNPISGHATLYWYQQILGQGPKLLIQFQNNGVVDDSQLPKDRFSAERLKGVDSTLKIQPAKLEDSAVYLCASSLQGLGNQPQHFGDGTRLSIL.

The chain has TRBV7-8 and TRBJ1-5, with a weak D call TRBD1 (6 bases). The CDR3 extends over 14 amino acids. The germline V gene has CDR1 SGHVS and CDR2 FQNEAQ. V was cut by 6 bases and J by 4 bases, with 13 bases left in between. The CDR3 loop is CASRPDTGNQPQHF. DNA for the CDR3: TGTGCCAGCAGACCTGATACAGGGAATCAGCCCCAGCATTTT.

This clone is a singleton in its sample. The V gene is TRBV9, the J gene TRBJ2-2; 10 nucleotides line up with TRBD2. The CDR3 length is 18 residues. CDR1 and CDR2 (germline): SGDLS, YYNGEE. Trimming at V came to 0 bases and at J to 9 bases, leaving 14 bases not matched to a gene. The CDR3 here is CASSVGRIAGGTPRELFF. CDR3 bases: TGTGCCAGCAGCGTAGGTAGGATAGCGGGGGGCACTCCCCGGGAGCTGTTTTTT.

The chain combines TRBV7-5 with TRBJ2-7; TRBD1, the table's D call, was not compared with the DNA. TRBV7-5 corresponds to a pseudogene. The CDR3 sequence is 15 residues long. The CDR3 region is CARSRRRGIVYEQYF. CDR3 DNA sequence: TGTGCCAGAAGCCGTCGCAGGGGAATAGTCTACGAGCAGTACTTC.

The chain links TRBV7-8 to TRBJ1-4, with 7 bases identical to TRBD1. The CDR3 sequence is 16 residues long. With V trimmed by 5 bases and J by 13 bases, 19 bases remained unmatched. Germline-derived CDR1 and CDR2 are SGHVS and FQNEAQ. The CDR3 DNA reads TGTGCCAGCAGCCCTATTGCTTCAGGGGGTATTCGAGGACTGTTTTTT. Protein product: CASSPIASGGIRGLFF. Full variable domain (rest looked up from reference TRBV7-8 and TRBJ1-4): GAGVSQSPRYKVAKRGQDVALRCDPISGHVSLFWYQQALGQGPEFLTYFQNEAQLDKSGLPSDRFFAERPEGSVSTLKIQRTQQEDSAVYLCASSPIASGGIRGLFFGSGTQLSVL.

This chain connects TRBV27 to TRBJ2-2; D is unclear. The V end was cut by 3 bases, the J end by 1 base, with 9 bases between. This CDR3 comprises 15 residues. Germline CDR1 is MNHEY and CDR2 is SMNVEV (reference sequence). The CDR3 sequence: CASSFGHLNTGELFF. CDR3 DNA sequence: TGTGCCAGCAGTTTTGGGCATTTGAACACCGGGGAGCTGTTTTTT.

The CDR3 DNA reads as TGTGCCAGCAGCTACGCACGGGAATACGAGCAGTACTTC. Protein: CASSYAREYEQYF. V and J are TRBV6-6 and TRBJ2-7, with a weak D call TRBD2 (5 bases). The germline V and J ends were trimmed by 6 bases and 4 bases, with 13 bases remaining between them. The germline V gene has CDR1 MNHNY and CDR2 SVGAGI (reference sequence). This CDR3 spans 13 amino acids.

J is TRBJ2-3 and V is TRBV4-2; 9 bases match TRBD2. CDR1 and CDR2 (germline): LGHNA, YNFKEQ. The CDR3 is made up of 14 amino acids. The V and J ends lost 4 bases and 6 bases, in that order; junction bases with no gene match: 5. CDR3 in DNA: TGTGCCAGCAGCCTAGCGGGGGCGGATGATACGCAGTATTTT. Protein sequence: CASSLAGADDTQYF.

The CDR3 nucleotides are TGTGCCAGCAGTTACGGGCAGGGAAAGGGCTACACCTTC. Protein: CASSYGQGKGYTF. The gene calls are TRBV6-5 and TRBJ1-2; D is perhaps TRBD1 (5 bases). The CDR3 covers 13 residues. V was pared by 2 bases and J by 8 bases, with 12 bases between. Germline-derived CDR1 and CDR2 are MNHEY and SVGAGI.